This T cell receptor (beta chain) was captured in a study of T cell changes during pregnancy in multiple sclerosis. This clone appeared once. Clones were sequenced by immunoSEQ multiplex PCR, and TCRdb holds only the in-frame ones, with some missing. This sample carries around 92,000 clones, 93% of them seen once, and the ten largest clones take 0.99%. The CDR3 is 17 residues long. Germline loops: CDR1 LNHDA, CDR2 SQIVND (reference sequence). Trimming cost V 0 bases and J 9 bases, with 21 bases left between them. The receptor comes from a female donor with multiple sclerosis, enrolled in a pregnancy study. V is TRBV19 and J is TRBJ1-5; no clear D. The sequencing used peripheral blood, collected after pregnancy. CDR3 loop: CASSIDILKAARRPQHF. CDR3 sequence (DNA): TGTGCCAGTAGTATAGATATTTTGAAGGCAGCTAGGAGGCCCCAGCATTTT. Based on the CDR3 plus reference TRBV19 and TRBJ1-5, the full variable domain is DGGITQSPKYLFRKEGQNVTLSCEQNLNHDAMYWYRQDPGQGLRLIYYSQIVNDFQKGDIAEGYSVSREKKESFPLTVTSAQKNPTAFYLCASSIDILKAARRPQHFGDGTRLSIL.